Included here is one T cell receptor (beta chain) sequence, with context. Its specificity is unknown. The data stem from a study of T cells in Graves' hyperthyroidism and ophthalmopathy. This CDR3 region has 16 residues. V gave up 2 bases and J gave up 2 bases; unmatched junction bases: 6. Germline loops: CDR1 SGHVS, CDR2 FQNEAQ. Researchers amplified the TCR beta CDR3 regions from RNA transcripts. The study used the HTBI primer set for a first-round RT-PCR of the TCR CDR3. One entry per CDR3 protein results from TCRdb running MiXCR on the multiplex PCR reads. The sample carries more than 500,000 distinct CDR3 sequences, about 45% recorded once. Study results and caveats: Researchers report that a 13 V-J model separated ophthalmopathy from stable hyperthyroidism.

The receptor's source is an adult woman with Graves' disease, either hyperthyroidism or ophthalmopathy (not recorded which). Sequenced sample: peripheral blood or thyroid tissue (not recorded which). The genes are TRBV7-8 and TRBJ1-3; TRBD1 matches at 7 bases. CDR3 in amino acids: CASSLQTGFPGNTIYF. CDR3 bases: TGTGCCAGCAGCTTACAGACAGGGTTCCCTGGAAACACCATATATTTT.